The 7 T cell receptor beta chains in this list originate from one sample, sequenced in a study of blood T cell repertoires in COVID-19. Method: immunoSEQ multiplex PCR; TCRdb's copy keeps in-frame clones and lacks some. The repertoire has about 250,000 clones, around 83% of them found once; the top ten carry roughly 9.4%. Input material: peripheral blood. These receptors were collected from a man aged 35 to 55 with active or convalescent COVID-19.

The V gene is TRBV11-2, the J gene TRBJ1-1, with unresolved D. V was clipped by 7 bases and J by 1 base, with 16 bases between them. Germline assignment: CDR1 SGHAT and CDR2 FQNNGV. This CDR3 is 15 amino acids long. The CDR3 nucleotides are TGTGCCAGCAACCCAGACGTGACAAGGAACACTGAAGCTTTCTTT. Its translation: CASNPDVTRNTEAFF.

CDR3 loop: CASSPRDRGSEKLFF. The CDR3 DNA reads as TGTGCCAGCAGCCCCCGGGACAGGGGAAGCGAAAAACTGTTTTTT. The chain combines TRBV5-6 with TRBJ1-4; TRBD1 matches 10 bases. Germline V gives CDR1 SGHDT, CDR2 YYEEEE. CDR3 length equals 15 residues. With 4 bases clipped from V and 8 bases from J, the junction kept 8 bases outside the gene matches.

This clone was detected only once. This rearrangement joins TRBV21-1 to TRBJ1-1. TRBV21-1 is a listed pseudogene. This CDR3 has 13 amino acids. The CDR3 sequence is CASSNVGGTEAFF. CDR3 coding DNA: TGTGCCAGCAGCAACGTGGGGGGCACTGAAGCTTTCTTT.

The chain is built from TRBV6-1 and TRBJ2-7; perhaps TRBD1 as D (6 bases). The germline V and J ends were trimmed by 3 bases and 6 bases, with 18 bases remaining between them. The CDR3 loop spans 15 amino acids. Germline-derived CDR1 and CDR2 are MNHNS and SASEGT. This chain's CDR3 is CASSDRGTPRGEQYF. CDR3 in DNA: TGTGCCAGCAGTGATAGGGGGACCCCTCGGGGCGAGCAGTACTTC.

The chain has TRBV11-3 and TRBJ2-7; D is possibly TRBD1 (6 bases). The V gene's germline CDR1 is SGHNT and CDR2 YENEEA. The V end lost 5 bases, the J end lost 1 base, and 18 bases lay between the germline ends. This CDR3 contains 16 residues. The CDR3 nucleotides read TGTGCCAGCAGCCCCAAGACAGGAGAATTATCCTACGAGCAGTACTTC. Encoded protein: CASSPKTGELSYEQYF.

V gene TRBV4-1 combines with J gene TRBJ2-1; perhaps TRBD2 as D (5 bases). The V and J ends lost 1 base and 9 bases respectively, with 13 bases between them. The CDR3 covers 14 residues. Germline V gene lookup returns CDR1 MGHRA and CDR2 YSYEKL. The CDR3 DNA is TGCGCCAGCAGCCAAGTGAGGGAGTGGAGTGAGCAGTTCTTC. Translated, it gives CASSQVREWSEQFF.

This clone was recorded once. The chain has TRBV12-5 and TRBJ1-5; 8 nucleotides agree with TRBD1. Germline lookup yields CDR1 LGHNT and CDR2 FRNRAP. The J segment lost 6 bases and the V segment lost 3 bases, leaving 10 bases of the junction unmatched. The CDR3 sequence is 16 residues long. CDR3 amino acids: CASGFLLRGQVQPQHF. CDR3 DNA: TGTGCTAGTGGTTTTCTCCTCAGGGGGCAGGTTCAGCCCCAGCATTTT.